This TCR beta chain was identified during a study of shared clonotypes between healthy human individuals. General study points: Donor scarcity curtailed the genetic and exposure-history diversity represented herein. Against clonotypes common to all four donors, non-shared ones had lower generation probabilities. Despite large depth, sorted-subset datasets appeared incompletely sequenced.

A word on this clone: What it binds is unknown.

At a deep level, the assay was run. Repertoires were generated with immunoSEQ multiplex PCR, while TCRdb's copy carries only in-frame clones and drops some. The sample lists about 2.4 million clones; approximately 92% were seen once. V gave up 5 bases and J gave up 3 bases; unmatched junction bases: 8. CDR1 and CDR2 from the germline V gene are SGHTS and YDEGEE. The CDR3 runs 15 residues. This TCR came from a man between 18 and 35 years old in good health. Material: naive CD4+ T cells sorted from blood. Subset: CD45RA+ positively selected. This chain joins TRBV5-8 and TRBJ1-5; TRBD1 agrees at 7 bases. CDR3 sequence reads: CASRADRSNNQPQHF. Written as DNA, the CDR3 is TGTGCCAGCAGGGCGGACAGGAGTAACAATCAGCCCCAGCATTTT. The whole variable domain, remainder taken from reference TRBV5-8 and TRBJ1-5, is EAGVTQSPTHLIKTRGQQATLRCSPISGHTSVYWYQQALGLGLQFLLWYDEGEERNRGNFPPRFSGRQFPNYSSELNVNALELEDSALYLCASRADRSNNQPQHFGDGTRLSIL.